Below are 12 T cell receptor beta chains sequenced from a single sample in a study of identical twins. TCRdb re-derived calls from the 5' RACE reads in MiXCR, one entry per CDR3 protein. This table holds about 490,000 distinct CDR3 sequences, 13% to 15% found once. In addition, the sample was reused for a study of yellow fever vaccine responses in identical twins.

The source material was CD4+ T cells sorted from blood. These TCRs come from a woman aged 18-30 years in good health.

The rearrangement uses TRBV20-1 and TRBJ1-1, with D maybe TRBD1 (6 bases). The ends were cut back, 1 base at V and 6 bases at J, with 18 bases in the middle. CDR1 and CDR2 (germline): DFQATT, SNEGSKA (reference sequence). The CDR3 length is 15 residues. The CDR3 loop reads CSARAPAGVLAEAFF. The CDR3 DNA sequence: TGCAGTGCTAGAGCCCCGGCAGGGGTCCTTGCTGAAGCTTTCTTT.

The V call is TRBV20-1, the J call TRBJ2-3; TRBD2 matches at 7 bases. Trimming at V came to 6 bases and at J to 5 bases, leaving 17 bases not matched to a gene. The CDR3 is 16 residues long. CDR1 is DFQATT, CDR2 SNEGSKA, per germline (reference sequence). The CDR3 bases are TGCAGTGCAGGCGACCCGGTCCCGGGGGGTTTAGATACGCAGTATTTT. Translating it yields CSAGDPVPGGLDTQYF.

This sequence joins TRBV12-3 or TRBV12-4 and TRBJ1-3, with 7 positions matching TRBD1. The ends lost 10 bases at V and 1 base at J; junction bases unmatched: 7. This CDR3 has 14 residues. The CDR3, as DNA: TGTGCCAAGACGAAACAGGGGTCTGGAAACACCATATATTTT. It yields the protein CAKTKQGSGNTIYF.

This clonotype was seen a few times. This rearrangement joins TRBV3-1 to TRBJ2-3; possible D gene TRBD1, 6 bases. The germline CDR1 and CDR2 sequences are LGHDT and YNNKEL (reference sequence). This CDR3 contains 14 residues. V gave up 2 bases and J gave up 3 bases, with 9 bases separating them. The CDR3 DNA is TGTGCCAGCAGCCAACGACAGGAGACAGATACGCAGTATTTT. It yields the protein CASSQRQETDTQYF.

The rearrangement uses TRBV28 and TRBJ2-7; D is possibly TRBD1 (6 bases). The length of the CDR3 is 15 residues. Trimming removed 8 bases at V and 0 bases at J, with 17 bases between. The germline gives CDR1 MDHEN, CDR2 SYDVKM. CDR3 nucleotides: TGTGCCAGCCCACTCGGACAGACTTTCTCCTACGAGCAGTACGTC. Encoded protein: CASPLGQTFSYEQYV.

The chain combines TRBV12-3 or TRBV12-4 with TRBJ2-1, with 7 bases identical to TRBD2. J gave up 6 bases and V 1 base, and 9 bases lay outside the gene matches. This CDR3 is built from 16 residues. CDR3 region: CASSLGSQRGFNEQFF. Written as DNA, the CDR3 is TGTGCCAGCAGTTTAGGGTCCCAGCGGGGATTCAATGAGCAGTTCTTC.

This clonotype was counted at least ten times. The chain links TRBV5-1 to TRBJ2-2, with TRBD1 identical over 7 bases. V was clipped by 3 bases and J by 4 bases; unmatched bases: 6. The V gene's germline CDR1 is SGHRS and CDR2 YFSETQ. The CDR3 extends over 15 amino acids. The CDR3 protein is CASSSGGQATGELFF. CDR3 nucleotide sequence: TGCGCCAGCAGCTCCGGAGGACAGGCCACCGGGGAGCTGTTTTTT. Full variable domain (missing parts from reference TRBV5-1 and TRBJ2-2): KAGVTQTPRYLIKTRGQQVTLSCSPISGHRSVSWYQQTPGQGLQFLFEYFSETQRNKGNFPGRFSGRQFSNSRSEMNVSTLELGDSALYLCASSSGGQATGELFFGEGSRLTVL.

The chain employs TRBV12-3 or TRBV12-4 and TRBJ1-5; 7 positions match TRBD1. This CDR3 is built from 13 residues. With 10 bases clipped from V and 4 bases from J, the junction kept 7 bases outside the gene matches. Written as DNA, the CDR3 is TGTGCCATCCGACAGGGTCAAAATCAGCCCCAGCATTTT. It specifies CAIRQGQNQPQHF.

The table lists this clonotype with many counts. The chain combines TRBV12-3 or TRBV12-4 with TRBJ2-5, with 7 bases lining up with TRBD2. This CDR3 spans 13 amino acids. V shed 3 bases and J 5 bases; nucleotides not matched to a gene: 3. CDR3 in DNA: TGTGCCAGCAGTTTGGGACTACGGGAGACCCAGTACTTC. Amino acid sequence: CASSLGLRETQYF.

This clonotype was found a few times. The chain combines TRBV5-1 with TRBJ2-3, with 9 bases fitting TRBD1. After removal of 4 bases from V and 0 bases from J, the junction contained 3 bases not matched to a gene. The CDR3 consists of 15 residues. Germline V gene lookup returns CDR1 SGHRS and CDR2 YFSETQ. The CDR3 loop is CASSGGQGSTDTQYF. The CDR3 DNA reads as TGCGCCAGCAGCGGGGGACAGGGAAGCACAGATACGCAGTATTTT.

This clonotype showed up just a few times. V and J are TRBV20-1 and TRBJ2-1; possibly TRBD2 for D (5 bases). V shed 6 bases and J shed 5 bases, with 20 bases lying between them. The CDR3 runs 15 residues. The germline CDR1 and CDR2 sequences are DFQATT and SNEGSKA (reference sequence). This CDR3 reads CSAEKLVVSHNEQFF. The DNA for the CDR3 is TGCAGTGCGGAAAAACTAGTAGTGTCACACAATGAGCAGTTCTTC.

This clonotype was observed a handful of times. This rearrangement joins TRBV2 to TRBJ2-5; D remains ambiguous. Germline lookup yields CDR1 SNHLY and CDR2 FYNNEI. Trimming shortened V by 3 bases and J by 1 base, and 12 bases separated the two germline ends. This CDR3 has 15 amino acids. The CDR3 DNA reads TGTGCCAGCAGTGACTCCTTAACGGCCCAAGAGACCCAGTACTTC. As protein: CASSDSLTAQETQYF.